This record covers a single TCR beta chain. Its antigen is not known. TCR beta CDR3 region amplification was performed from RNA transcripts. Using the HTBI primer set, a first-round RT-PCR was run on the TCR CDR3. TCRdb reprocessed the multiplex PCR reads with MiXCR, giving one entry per CDR3 protein. The sample lists hundreds of thousands of distinct CDR3 sequences, just under 20% seen once, with roughly 50% in the top ten. Germline V gene data show CDR1 as SGDLS and CDR2 as YYNGEE. V was clipped by 4 bases and J by 4 bases; unmatched bases: 9. The CDR3 contains 16 residues. The study left out patients who had uncontrolled infection, other autoimmune disease, pregnancy or lactation. Clinical symptoms, serum thyroxine and TRAb, thyroid ultrasound and orbital computed tomography together formed the diagnostic basis. This sample stems from a study of T cells in Graves' hyperthyroidism and ophthalmopathy. For the study at large: The initial diagnosis was the point when peripheral blood was collected, ahead of any treatment. Study outcomes and limitations: Using 13 V-J features, a model discriminated ophthalmopathy from stable hyperthyroidism.

The specimen was blood. The receptor's source is a man in his forties with Graves' ophthalmopathy. V and J are TRBV9 and TRBJ2-7; TRBD2 matches at 12 bases. CDR3 in amino acids: CASSRTSGASYYEQYF. CDR3 DNA sequence: TGTGCCAGCAGCCGGACTAGCGGGGCCTCTTATTACGAGCAGTACTTC.